The clone carrying this TCR beta chain came up many times. Mismatch with germline at one junction end may stem from a read error. TCR beta CDR3 amplification used RNA transcripts. Second-round multiplex PCR came after first-round RT-PCR with HTBI primers. TCRdb re-called the multiplex PCR reads through MiXCR, storing one row per CDR3 protein. The sample lists about 620,000 distinct CDR3 sequences, about 20% occurring once. The data belong to a study of Graves' ophthalmopathy and Graves' hyperthyroidism. This TCR derives from a woman aged 18-35 years with stable Graves' hyperthyroidism. Some clones in this sample may be carry-over from other donors' samples. The sequenced sample consisted of peripheral blood.

The chain's CDR3 is CASSLATGTKYGYTF. CDR3 coding DNA: TGTGCCAGCAGCTTAGCAACAGGGACTAAATATGGCTACACCTTC. The chain recombines TRBV7-2 with TRBJ1-2, with D maybe TRBD1 (6 bases). There are 15 residues in the CDR3. Germline V lookup: CDR1 SGHTA, CDR2 FQGNSA.